The 4 T cell receptor beta chains presented below share a single source sample, sequenced in a study of identical twins. TCRdb used MiXCR to reprocess the 5' RACE reads, holding one entry per CDR3 protein. The data hold around 340,000 distinct CDR3 sequences, with 10% to 15% observed a single time. These data also featured in a second study, about yellow fever vaccine responses in identical twins.

The sample was CD8+ T cells sorted from blood. The receptors stem from a woman between 18 and 29 years old in good health.

DNA for the CDR3: TGCGCCAGCAGCCTGAATAGCGGGAGGGCCCCCGGGGAGCTGTTTTTT. Translated: CASSLNSGRAPGELFF. The rearrangement joins TRBV5-1 to TRBJ2-2; 11 bases map to TRBD2. Germline-derived CDR1 and CDR2 are SGHRS and YFSETQ. V shed 4 bases, J shed 6 bases, and the junction held 8 bases outside the gene matches. There are 16 residues in the CDR3.

This clonotype has ten or more counts. The chain couples TRBV27 to TRBJ2-2; D unclear. The CDR3 contains 13 residues. Germline CDR1 is MNHEY and CDR2 is SMNVEV (reference sequence). V was clipped by 5 bases and J by 7 bases, with 11 bases between them. Here the CDR3 DNA reads TGTGCCAGCAGTCTCCTAGTGGGCGGGGAGCTGTTTTTT. It encodes CASSLLVGGELFF.

This clonotype showed up just a few times. The chain recombines TRBV7-9 with TRBJ2-1; D gene uncertain. Trimming cost V 5 bases and J 2 bases, with 10 bases left between them. The CDR3 covers 14 residues. Looked up from germline, CDR1 is SEHNR and CDR2 is FQNEAQ (reference sequence). CDR3 sequence: CASSPSIAYNEQFF. In DNA form, the CDR3 reads TGTGCCAGCAGCCCATCAATTGCCTACAATGAGCAGTTCTTC.

This clonotype turned up a few times. The rearrangement links TRBV12-3 or TRBV12-4 to TRBJ1-2, with TRBD1 as a possible D gene (5 bases). The V gene lost 4 bases and the J gene lost 8 bases, with 11 bases spanning the gap. The CDR3 consists of 12 residues. The CDR3 loop reads CASSSGYRGYTF. As DNA, the CDR3 is TGTGCCAGCAGTTCAGGGTATAGGGGCTACACCTTC.